This T cell receptor beta chain was recorded in a study of CD8 T cells in ankylosing spondylitis. This CDR3 contains 14 residues. V shed 2 bases and J 3 bases; nucleotides not matched to a gene: 5. The germline V gene encodes CDR1 SGHRS and CDR2 YFSETQ. On this clonotype itself: What it recognizes is unknown.

Making use of molecular barcodes, quantitative 5'-RACE generated TCR beta libraries. TCRdb re-derived calls from the 5' RACE reads in MiXCR, one entry per CDR3 protein. This table has 200,000 to 250,000 distinct CDR3 sequences, roughly 32% appearing once. The study's findings and limits: Seemingly distinctive of ankylosing spondylitis blood was a TCR beta motif formed by eight highly homologous variants. Clones that were linked to disease were CD8+ and were relatively rare in peripheral blood. Several of the motif variants were reported before in synovial fluid and blood from reactive arthritis.

The specimen was blood, either unsorted or a sorted T cell fraction (not recorded which). The V call is TRBV5-1, the J call TRBJ2-7; 7 bases match TRBD1. The clonotype originates from a male donor with ankylosing spondylitis or in good health (not recorded which). CDR3 sequence reads: CASSFGDRDYEQYF. DNA for the CDR3: TGCGCCAGCAGCTTCGGGGACAGAGACTACGAGCAGTACTTC.